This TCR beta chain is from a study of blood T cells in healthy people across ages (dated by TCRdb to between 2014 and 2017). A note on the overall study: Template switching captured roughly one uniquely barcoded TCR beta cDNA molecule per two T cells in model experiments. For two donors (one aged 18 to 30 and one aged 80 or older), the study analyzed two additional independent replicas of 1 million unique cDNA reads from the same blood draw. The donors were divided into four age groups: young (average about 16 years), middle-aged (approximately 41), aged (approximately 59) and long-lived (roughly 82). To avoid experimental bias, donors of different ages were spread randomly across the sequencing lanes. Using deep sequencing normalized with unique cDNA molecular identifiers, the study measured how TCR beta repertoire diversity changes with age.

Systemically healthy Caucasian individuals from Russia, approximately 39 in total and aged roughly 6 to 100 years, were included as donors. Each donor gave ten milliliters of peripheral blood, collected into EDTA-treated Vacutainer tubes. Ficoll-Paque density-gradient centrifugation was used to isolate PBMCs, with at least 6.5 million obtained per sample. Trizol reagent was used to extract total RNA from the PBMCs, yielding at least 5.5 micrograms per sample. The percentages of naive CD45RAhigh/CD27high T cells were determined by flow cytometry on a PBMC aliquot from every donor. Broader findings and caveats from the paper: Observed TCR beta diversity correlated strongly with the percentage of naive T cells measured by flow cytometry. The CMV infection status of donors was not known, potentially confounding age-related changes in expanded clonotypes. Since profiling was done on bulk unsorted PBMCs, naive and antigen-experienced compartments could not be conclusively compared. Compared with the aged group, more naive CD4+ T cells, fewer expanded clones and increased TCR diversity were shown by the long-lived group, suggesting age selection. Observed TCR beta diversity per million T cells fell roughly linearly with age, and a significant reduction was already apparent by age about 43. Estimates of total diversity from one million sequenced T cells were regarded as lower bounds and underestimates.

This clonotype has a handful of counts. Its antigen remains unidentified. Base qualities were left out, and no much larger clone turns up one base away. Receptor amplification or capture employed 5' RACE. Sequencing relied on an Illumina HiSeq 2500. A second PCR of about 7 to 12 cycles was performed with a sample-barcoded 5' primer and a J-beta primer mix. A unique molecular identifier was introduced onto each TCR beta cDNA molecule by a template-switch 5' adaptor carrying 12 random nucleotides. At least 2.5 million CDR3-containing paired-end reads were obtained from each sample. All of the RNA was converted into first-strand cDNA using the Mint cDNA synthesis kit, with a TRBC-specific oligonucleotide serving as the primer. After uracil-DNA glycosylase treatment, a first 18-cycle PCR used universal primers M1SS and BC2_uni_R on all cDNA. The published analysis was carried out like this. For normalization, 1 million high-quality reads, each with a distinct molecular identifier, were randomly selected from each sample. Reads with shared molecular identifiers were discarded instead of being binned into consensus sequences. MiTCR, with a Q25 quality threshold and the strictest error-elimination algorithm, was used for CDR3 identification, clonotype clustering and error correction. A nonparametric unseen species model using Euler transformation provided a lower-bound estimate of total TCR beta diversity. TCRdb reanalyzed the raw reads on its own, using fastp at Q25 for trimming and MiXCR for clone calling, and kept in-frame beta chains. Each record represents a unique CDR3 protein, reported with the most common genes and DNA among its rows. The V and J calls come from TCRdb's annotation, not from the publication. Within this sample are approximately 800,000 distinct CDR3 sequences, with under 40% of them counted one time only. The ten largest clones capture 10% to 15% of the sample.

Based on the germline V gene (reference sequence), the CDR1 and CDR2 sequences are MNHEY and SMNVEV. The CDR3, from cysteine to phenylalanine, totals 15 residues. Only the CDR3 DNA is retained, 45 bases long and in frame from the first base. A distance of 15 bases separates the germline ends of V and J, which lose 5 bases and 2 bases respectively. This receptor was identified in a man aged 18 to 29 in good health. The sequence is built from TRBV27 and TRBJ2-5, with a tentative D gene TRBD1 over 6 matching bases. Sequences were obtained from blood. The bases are TGTGCCAGCAGTGAGGGGGACATCGAACAAGAGACCCAGTACTTC. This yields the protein CASSEGDIEQETQYF.